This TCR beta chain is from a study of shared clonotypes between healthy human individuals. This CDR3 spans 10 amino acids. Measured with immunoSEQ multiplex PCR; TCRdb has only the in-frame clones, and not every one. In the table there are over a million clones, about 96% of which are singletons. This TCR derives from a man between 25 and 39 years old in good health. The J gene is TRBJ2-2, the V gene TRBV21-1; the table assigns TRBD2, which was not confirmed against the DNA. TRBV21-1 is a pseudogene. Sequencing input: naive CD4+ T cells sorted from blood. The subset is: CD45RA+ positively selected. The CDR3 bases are TGTGCTAAGAACACCGGGGAGCTGTTTTTT. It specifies CAKNTGELFF.